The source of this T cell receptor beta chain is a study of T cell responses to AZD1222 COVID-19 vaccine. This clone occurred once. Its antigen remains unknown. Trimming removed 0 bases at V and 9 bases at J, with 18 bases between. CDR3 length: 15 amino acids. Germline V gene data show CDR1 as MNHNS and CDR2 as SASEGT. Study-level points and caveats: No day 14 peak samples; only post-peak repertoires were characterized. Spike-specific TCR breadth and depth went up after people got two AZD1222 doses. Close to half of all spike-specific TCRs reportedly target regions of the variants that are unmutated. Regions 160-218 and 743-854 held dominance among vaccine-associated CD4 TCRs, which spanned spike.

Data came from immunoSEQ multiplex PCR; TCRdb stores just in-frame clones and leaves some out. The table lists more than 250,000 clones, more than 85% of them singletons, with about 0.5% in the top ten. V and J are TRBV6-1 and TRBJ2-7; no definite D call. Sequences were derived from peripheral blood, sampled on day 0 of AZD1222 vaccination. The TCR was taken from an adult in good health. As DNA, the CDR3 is TGTGCCAGCAGTGAAGCGGACCTAGGCCCCCTGGGGCAGTACTTC. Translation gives CASSEADLGPLGQYF.